Shown below are 14 T cell receptor beta chains from a single sample sequenced in a study of stem cell transplantation in POMP-related autoinflammatory disease (dated by TCRdb to about 2021). Library preparation used the immunoSEQ multiplex PCR assay. Not all clones reach the TCRdb copy of this immuneACCESS table, which keeps in-frame sequences only. Checked studies attribute under half of the gap to unresolved V genes and leave the rest unexplained. Here the sample has around 26,000 clones; around 86% occur a single time. The ten top clones hold 2% to 3% of the sample. Read against the paper, the sample's time point label means: before hematopoietic stem cell transplant. This sample comprised CD4+ T cells from PBMCs, obtained before stem cell transplantation. Source of these receptors: a human donor with POMP-related autoinflammation and immune dysregulation (PRAID).

This sequence joins TRBV11-2 and TRBJ1-1; D remains ambiguous. Looked up from germline, CDR1 is SGHAT and CDR2 is FQNNGV. The CDR3 spans 13 residues. The V end lost 4 bases, the J end lost 1 base, and 7 bases lay between the germline ends. In nucleotides, the CDR3 is TGTGCCAGCAGCTCCCGGGGGAACACTGAAGCTTTCTTT. As protein: CASSSRGNTEAFF.

This chain links TRBV9 with TRBJ2-1, with 10 nucleotides matching TRBD2. Germline CDR1 and CDR2: SGDLS and YYNGEE. V trimming: 4 bases; J trimming: 0 bases; junction bases outside the gene matches: 4. The CDR3 extends over 16 amino acids. The CDR3 loop is CASSLSGRSSYNEQFF. CDR3 DNA: TGTGCCAGCAGCCTTAGCGGGAGGAGCTCCTACAATGAGCAGTTCTTC.

The rearrangement uses TRBV7-3 and TRBJ2-3; no reliable D call. This CDR3 has 15 amino acids. Germline V gene data show CDR1 as SGHTA and CDR2 as FQGTGA. V dropped 3 bases and J dropped 2 bases, with 12 bases sitting between them. The CDR3 DNA reads TGTGCCAGCAGCTTGGCCGCTGGATCCACAGATACGCAGTATTTT. It is translated as CASSLAAGSTDTQYF.

This clone came up a few times. The V gene is TRBV18, the J gene TRBJ1-3, with no clear D. The CDR3 totals 15 residues. CDR1 KGHSH and CDR2 LQKENI come from the germline V gene. V was pared by 3 bases and J by 7 bases, with 16 bases between. CDR3 coding DNA: TGTGCCAGCTCACCTATAGAGAACCTGGGGAACACCATATATTTT. Its translation: CASSPIENLGNTIYF. Together with reference TRBV18 and TRBJ1-3, the CDR3 gives the full variable domain: NAGVMQNPRHLVRRRGQEARLRCSPMKGHSHVYWYRQLPEEGLKFMVYLQKENIIDESGMPKERFSAEFPKEGPSILRIQQVVRGDSAAYFCASSPIENLGNTIYFGEGSWLTVV.

This chain connects TRBV6-1 to TRBJ2-7; D remains unclear. The V gene lost 4 bases and the J gene lost 1 base, with 23 bases spanning the gap. The CDR3 has 18 residues. In germline, CDR1 is MNHNS, CDR2 SASEGT. The CDR3 is CASSARQENLIVSYEQYF. Here the CDR3 DNA reads TGTGCCAGCAGTGCGAGACAAGAAAATCTGATCGTGTCCTACGAGCAGTACTTC.

The chain is built from TRBV19 and TRBJ1-4; 9 bases fit TRBD1. CDR1 is LNHDA and CDR2 is SQIVND in the germline V gene (reference sequence). With V trimmed by 4 bases and J by 7 bases, 4 bases remained unmatched. This CDR3 comprises 14 residues. CDR3 bases: TGTGCCAGTAGTACCGGGACAGGGAGTGAAAAACTGTTTTTT. Amino acids: CASSTGTGSEKLFF. Full variable domain (rest looked up from reference TRBV19 and TRBJ1-4): DGGITQSPKYLFRKEGQNVTLSCEQNLNHDAMYWYRQDPGQGLRLIYYSQIVNDFQKGDIAEGYSVSREKKESFPLTVTSAQKNPTAFYLCASSTGTGSEKLFFGSGTQLSVL.

This chain joins TRBV2 and TRBJ2-5; the D gene is possibly TRBD2 (5 bases). Germline loops: CDR1 SNHLY, CDR2 FYNNEI. The CDR3 covers 13 residues. V shed 5 bases and J shed 5 bases, with 12 bases lying between them. CDR3 region: CASSRTGPETQYF. CDR3 sequence (DNA): TGTGCCAGCAGTCGGACTGGCCCTGAGACCCAGTACTTC.

The V call is TRBV10-3, the J call TRBJ1-1, with D possibly being TRBD1 (6 bases). V lost 6 bases to trimming and J lost 3 bases, with 14 bases between them. This CDR3 is 14 amino acids long. Germline CDR1 ENHRY, CDR2 SYGVKD. The CDR3 spells CAIRMEQGDTEAFF. For the CDR3, the DNA is TGTGCCATCAGGATGGAACAGGGAGACACTGAAGCTTTCTTT.

V gene TRBV5-1 combines with J gene TRBJ1-5, with D possibly TRBD1 on 6 matching bases. Looked up from germline, CDR1 is SGHRS and CDR2 is YFSETQ. This CDR3 contains 15 residues. V was cut by 2 bases and J by 4 bases, with 13 bases left in between. The CDR3 DNA follows: TGCGCCAGCAGCTTAATGGGAGGGGGTAATCAGCCCCAGCATTTT. It translates to CASSLMGGGNQPQHF.

A few counts support this clone. The chain has TRBV5-6 and TRBJ2-7; D is uncertain. CDR1 and CDR2 from the germline V gene are SGHDT and YYEEEE. The length of the CDR3 is 12 residues. V was shortened by 1 base and J by 4 bases, with 6 bases between the two germline ends. The CDR3 sequence is CASSLSGYEQYF. The CDR3, as DNA: TGTGCCAGCAGCTTGTCTGGATACGAGCAGTACTTC.

The chain combines TRBV5-1 with TRBJ1-4; D call uncertain. V was clipped by 4 bases and J by 3 bases, with 16 bases between them. The CDR3 covers 16 residues. CDR1 and CDR2 (germline): SGHRS, YFSETQ. CDR3 sequence: CASSPSWASPNEKLFF. As DNA, the CDR3 is TGCGCCAGCAGCCCTTCGTGGGCATCTCCTAATGAAAAACTGTTTTTT.

This chain uses TRBV6-5 with TRBJ2-7; tentatively, D is TRBD1 (5 bases). Germline CDR1 reads MNHEY; CDR2 reads SVGAGI. Trimming pared 7 bases from V and 6 bases from J, leaving 19 bases between. The CDR3 loop spans 14 amino acids. The CDR3 DNA is TGTGCCAGCACCAAAAACGGACACCCCAGCGAGCAGTACTTC. Amino acids: CASTKNGHPSEQYF.

The chain uses TRBV25-1 and TRBJ2-7; D ambiguous. Germline loops: CDR1 MGHDK, CDR2 SYGVNS. The CDR3 runs to 11 residues. The CDR3, as DNA: TGTGCTTCCCGGTTCTCCTACGAGCAGTACTTC. Translation gives CASRFSYEQYF.

This rearrangement joins TRBV11-3 to TRBJ1-1; D gene unclear. The length of the CDR3 is 13 residues. Germline-derived CDR1 and CDR2 are SGHNT and YENEEA. V lost 4 bases to trimming and J lost 1 base, with 7 bases between them. CDR3 DNA: TGTGCCAGCAGCTCCGCCCGGAACACTGAAGCTTTCTTT. It encodes CASSSARNTEAFF.